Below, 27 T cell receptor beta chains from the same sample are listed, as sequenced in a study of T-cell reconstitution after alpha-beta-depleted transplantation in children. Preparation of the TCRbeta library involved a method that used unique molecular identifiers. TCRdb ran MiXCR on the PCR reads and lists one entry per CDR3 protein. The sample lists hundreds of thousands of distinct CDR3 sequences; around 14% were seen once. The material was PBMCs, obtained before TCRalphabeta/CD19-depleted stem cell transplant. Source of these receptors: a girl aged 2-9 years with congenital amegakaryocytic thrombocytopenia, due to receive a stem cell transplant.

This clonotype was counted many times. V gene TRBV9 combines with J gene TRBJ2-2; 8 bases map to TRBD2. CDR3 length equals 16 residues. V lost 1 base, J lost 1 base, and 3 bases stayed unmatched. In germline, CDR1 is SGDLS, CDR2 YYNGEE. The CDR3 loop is CASSVKTSGNTGELFF. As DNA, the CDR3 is TGTGCCAGCAGCGTAAAAACTAGCGGGAACACCGGGGAGCTGTTTTTT.

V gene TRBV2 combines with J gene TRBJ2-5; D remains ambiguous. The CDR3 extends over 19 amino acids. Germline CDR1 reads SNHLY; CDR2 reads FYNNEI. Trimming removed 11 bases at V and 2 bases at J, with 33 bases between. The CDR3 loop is CAHKPLYEFFYNLQETQYF. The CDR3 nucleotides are TGTGCCCACAAACCTCTCTATGAGTTTTTCTACAATTTACAAGAGACCCAGTACTTC.

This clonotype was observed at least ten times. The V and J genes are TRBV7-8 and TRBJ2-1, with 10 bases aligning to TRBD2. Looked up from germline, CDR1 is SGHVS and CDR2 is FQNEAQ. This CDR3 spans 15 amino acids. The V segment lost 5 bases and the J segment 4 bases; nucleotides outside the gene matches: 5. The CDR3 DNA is TGTGCCAGCAGCAAAGCTAGCGGGGGATACAATGAGCAGTTCTTC. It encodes CASSKASGGYNEQFF.

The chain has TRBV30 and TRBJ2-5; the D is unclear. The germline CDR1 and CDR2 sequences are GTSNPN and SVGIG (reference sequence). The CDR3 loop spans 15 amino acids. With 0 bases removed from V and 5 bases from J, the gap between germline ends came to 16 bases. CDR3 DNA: TGTGCCTGGAGTGTACTTGCTCCATTTAGGGAGACCCAGTACTTC. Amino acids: CAWSVLAPFRETQYF.

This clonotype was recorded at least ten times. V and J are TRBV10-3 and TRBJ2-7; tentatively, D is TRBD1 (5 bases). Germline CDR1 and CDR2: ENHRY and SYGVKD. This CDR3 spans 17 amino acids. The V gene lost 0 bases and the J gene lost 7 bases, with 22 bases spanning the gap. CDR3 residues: CAISESKGQGFTGEQYF. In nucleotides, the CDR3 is TGTGCCATCAGTGAGTCGAAGGGGCAGGGCTTCACGGGTGAGCAGTACTTC.

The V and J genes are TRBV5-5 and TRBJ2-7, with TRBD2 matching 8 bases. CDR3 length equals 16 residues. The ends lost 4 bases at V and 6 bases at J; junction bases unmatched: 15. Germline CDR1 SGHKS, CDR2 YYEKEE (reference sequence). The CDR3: CASSDTRWSGRLEQYF. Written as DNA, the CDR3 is TGTGCCAGCAGCGACACGCGTTGGAGCGGGAGACTCGAGCAGTACTTC. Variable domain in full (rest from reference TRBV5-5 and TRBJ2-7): DAGVTQSPTHLIKTRGQQVTLRCSPISGHKSVSWYQQVLGQGPQFIFQYYEKEERGRGNFPDRFSARQFPNYSSELNVNALLLGDSALYLCASSDTRWSGRLEQYFGPGTRLTVT.

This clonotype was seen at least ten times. CDR3 protein: CASSLYRGGPYNEQFF. CDR3 nucleotides: TGCGCCAGCAGCTTGTATCGGGGAGGGCCATATAATGAGCAGTTCTTC. The chain uses TRBV5-1 and TRBJ2-1; the match to TRBD2 covers 7 bases. The CDR3 spans 16 residues. After removal of 1 base from V and 7 bases from J, the junction contained 11 bases not matched to a gene. The V gene's germline CDR1 is SGHRS and CDR2 YFSETQ.

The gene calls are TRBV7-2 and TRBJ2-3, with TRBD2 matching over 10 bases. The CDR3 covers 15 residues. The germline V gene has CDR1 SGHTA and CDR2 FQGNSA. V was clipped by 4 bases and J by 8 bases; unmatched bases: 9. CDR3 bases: TGTGCCAGCAGCTCAGCCCCGGGACTAGCGAGTACGCAGTATTTT. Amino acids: CASSSAPGLASTQYF.

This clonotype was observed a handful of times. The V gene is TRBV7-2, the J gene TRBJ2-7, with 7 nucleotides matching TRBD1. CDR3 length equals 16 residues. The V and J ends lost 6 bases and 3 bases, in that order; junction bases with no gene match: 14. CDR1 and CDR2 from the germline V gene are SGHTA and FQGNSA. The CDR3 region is CASSDPGQSPYYEQYF. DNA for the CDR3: TGTGCCAGCAGTGATCCGGGACAGAGCCCATACTACGAGCAGTACTTC.

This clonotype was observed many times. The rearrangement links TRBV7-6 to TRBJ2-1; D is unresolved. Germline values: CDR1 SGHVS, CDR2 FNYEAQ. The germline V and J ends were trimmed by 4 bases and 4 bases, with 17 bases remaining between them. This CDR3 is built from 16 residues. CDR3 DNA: TGTGCCAGCAGCTCCATACCCCATGGAGATTACAATGAGCAGTTCTTC. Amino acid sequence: CASSSIPHGDYNEQFF. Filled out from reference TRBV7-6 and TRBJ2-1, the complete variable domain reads GAGVSQSPRYKVTKRGQDVALRCDPISGHVSLYWYRQALGQGPEFLTYFNYEAQQDKSGLPNDRFSAERPEGSISTLTIQRTEQRDSAMYRCASSSIPHGDYNEQFFGPGTRLTVL.

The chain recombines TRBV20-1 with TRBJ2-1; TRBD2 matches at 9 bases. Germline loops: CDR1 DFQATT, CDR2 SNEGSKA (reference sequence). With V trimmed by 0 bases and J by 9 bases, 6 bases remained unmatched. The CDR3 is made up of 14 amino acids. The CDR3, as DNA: TGCAGTGCTAGAGAAGTAGCGGGAGCAGGTGAGCAGTTCTTC. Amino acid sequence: CSAREVAGAGEQFF.

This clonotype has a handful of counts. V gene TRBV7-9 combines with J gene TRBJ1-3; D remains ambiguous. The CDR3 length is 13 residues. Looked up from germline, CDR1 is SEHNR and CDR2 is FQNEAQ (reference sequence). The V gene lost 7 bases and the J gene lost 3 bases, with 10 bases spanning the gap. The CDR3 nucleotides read TGTGCCAGCACTAGGTGGATTGGAAACACCATATATTTT. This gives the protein CASTRWIGNTIYF.

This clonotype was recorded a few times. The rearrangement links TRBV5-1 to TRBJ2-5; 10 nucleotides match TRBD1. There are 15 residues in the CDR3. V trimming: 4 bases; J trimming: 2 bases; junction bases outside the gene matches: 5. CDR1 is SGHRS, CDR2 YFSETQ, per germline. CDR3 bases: TGCGCCAGCAGCGGCGGGACAGGGGTTCAAGAGACCCAGTACTTC. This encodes CASSGGTGVQETQYF.

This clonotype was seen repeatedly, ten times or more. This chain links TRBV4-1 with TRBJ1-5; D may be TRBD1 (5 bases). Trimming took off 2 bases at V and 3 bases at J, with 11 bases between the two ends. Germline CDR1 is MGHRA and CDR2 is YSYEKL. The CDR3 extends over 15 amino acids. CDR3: CASSQLSGFNQPQHF. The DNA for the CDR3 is TGCGCCAGCAGCCAATTGTCAGGGTTCAATCAGCCCCAGCATTTT.

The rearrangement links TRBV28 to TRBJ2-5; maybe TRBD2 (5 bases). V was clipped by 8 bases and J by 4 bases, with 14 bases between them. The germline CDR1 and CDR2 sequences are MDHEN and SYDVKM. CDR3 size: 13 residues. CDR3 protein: CASQREIPETQYF. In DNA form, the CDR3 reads TGTGCCAGCCAGAGGGAAATACCAGAGACCCAGTACTTC.

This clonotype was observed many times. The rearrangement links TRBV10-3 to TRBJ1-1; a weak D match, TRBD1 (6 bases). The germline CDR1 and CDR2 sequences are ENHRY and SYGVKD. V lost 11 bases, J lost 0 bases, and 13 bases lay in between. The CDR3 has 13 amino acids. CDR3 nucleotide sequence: TGTGCCGCGAACAGGGCCCTGAACACTGAAGCTTTCTTT. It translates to CAANRALNTEAFF.

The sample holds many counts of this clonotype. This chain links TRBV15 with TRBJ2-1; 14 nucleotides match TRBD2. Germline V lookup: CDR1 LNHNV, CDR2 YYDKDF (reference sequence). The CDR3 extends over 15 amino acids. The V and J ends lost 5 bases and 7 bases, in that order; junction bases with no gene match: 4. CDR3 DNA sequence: TGTGCCACCAGCGGGACTAGCGGGAGTTGGAATGAGCAGTTCTTC. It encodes CATSGTSGSWNEQFF.

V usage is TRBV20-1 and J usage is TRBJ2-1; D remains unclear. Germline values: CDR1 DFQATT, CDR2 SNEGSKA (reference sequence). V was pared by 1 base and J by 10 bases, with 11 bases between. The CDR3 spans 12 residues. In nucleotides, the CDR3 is TGCAGTGCTAGAGCCCCCCCGCCGGAGCAGTTCTTC. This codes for CSARAPPPEQFF.

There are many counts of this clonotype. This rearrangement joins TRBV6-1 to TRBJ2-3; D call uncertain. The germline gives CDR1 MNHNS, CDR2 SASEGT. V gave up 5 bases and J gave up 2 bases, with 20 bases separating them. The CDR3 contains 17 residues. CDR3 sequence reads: CASSRLDRGQATDTQYF. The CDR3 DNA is TGTGCCAGCAGTCGACTGGACCGAGGTCAGGCCACAGATACGCAGTATTTT.

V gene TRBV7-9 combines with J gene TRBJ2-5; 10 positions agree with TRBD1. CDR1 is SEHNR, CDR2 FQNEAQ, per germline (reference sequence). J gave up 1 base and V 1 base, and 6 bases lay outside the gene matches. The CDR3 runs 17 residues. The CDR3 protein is CASSLEFDRGRQETQYF. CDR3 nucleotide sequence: TGTGCCAGCAGCTTAGAATTCGACAGGGGGCGCCAAGAGACCCAGTACTTC.

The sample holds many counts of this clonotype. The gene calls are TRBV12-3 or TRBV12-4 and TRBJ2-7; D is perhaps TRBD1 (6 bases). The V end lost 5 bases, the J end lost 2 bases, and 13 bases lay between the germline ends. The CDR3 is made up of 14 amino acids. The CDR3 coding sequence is TGTGCCAGCAGTAACAGGGCCTTCACCTACGAGCAGTACTTC. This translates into CASSNRAFTYEQYF.

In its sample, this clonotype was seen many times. The CDR3 is CSARDRDALYEQYF. The CDR3 bases are TGCAGTGCTAGAGACCGGGACGCACTCTACGAGCAGTACTTC. The J gene is TRBJ2-7, the V gene TRBV20-1, with D perhaps matching TRBD1 or TRBD2 (5 bases each). V was pared by 0 bases and J by 3 bases, with 12 bases between. The CDR3 extends over 14 amino acids. Germline V CDR1 and CDR2: DFQATT, SNEGSKA (reference sequence).

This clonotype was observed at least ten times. CDR3 protein: CAIRPTGGGTDTQYF. The CDR3 nucleotides read TGTGCCATCAGGCCTACAGGGGGTGGCACAGATACGCAGTATTTT. This chain links TRBV10-3 with TRBJ2-3, with 8 bases matching TRBD1. J was trimmed by 1 base and V by 6 bases; bases with no gene match: 6. Germline V CDR1 and CDR2: ENHRY, SYGVKD. CDR3 length: 15 residues.

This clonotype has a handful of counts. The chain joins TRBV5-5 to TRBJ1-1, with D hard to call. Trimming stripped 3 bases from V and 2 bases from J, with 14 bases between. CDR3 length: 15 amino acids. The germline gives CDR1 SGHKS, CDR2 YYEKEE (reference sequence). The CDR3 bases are TGTGCCAGCAGCTGGATCCGAAGGGTTAACACTGAAGCTTTCTTT. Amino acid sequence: CASSWIRRVNTEAFF. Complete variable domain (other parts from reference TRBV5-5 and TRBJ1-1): DAGVTQSPTHLIKTRGQQVTLRCSPISGHKSVSWYQQVLGQGPQFIFQYYEKEERGRGNFPDRFSARQFPNYSSELNVNALLLGDSALYLCASSWIRRVNTEAFFGQGTRLTVV.

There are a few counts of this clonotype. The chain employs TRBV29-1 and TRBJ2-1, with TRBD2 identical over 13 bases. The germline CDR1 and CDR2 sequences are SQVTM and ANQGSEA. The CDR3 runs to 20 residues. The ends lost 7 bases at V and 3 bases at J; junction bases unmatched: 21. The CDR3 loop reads CSARGLAGESRSPLYNEQFF. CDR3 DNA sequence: TGCAGCGCCCGAGGACTAGCGGGAGAATCGCGGAGTCCCCTCTACAATGAGCAGTTCTTC.

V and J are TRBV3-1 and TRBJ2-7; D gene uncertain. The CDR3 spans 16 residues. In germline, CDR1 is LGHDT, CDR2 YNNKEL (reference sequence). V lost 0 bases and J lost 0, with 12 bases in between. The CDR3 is CASSQDSSPRSYEQYF. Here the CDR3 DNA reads TGTGCCAGCAGCCAAGATTCGTCACCCCGCTCCTACGAGCAGTACTTC.

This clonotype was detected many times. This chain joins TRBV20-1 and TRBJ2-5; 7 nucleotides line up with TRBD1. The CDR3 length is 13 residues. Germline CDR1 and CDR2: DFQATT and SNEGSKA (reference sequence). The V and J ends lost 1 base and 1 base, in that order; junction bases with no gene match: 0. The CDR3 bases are TGCAGTGCTAGAGGGACAGGCCAAGAGACCCAGTACTTC. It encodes CSARGTGQETQYF.